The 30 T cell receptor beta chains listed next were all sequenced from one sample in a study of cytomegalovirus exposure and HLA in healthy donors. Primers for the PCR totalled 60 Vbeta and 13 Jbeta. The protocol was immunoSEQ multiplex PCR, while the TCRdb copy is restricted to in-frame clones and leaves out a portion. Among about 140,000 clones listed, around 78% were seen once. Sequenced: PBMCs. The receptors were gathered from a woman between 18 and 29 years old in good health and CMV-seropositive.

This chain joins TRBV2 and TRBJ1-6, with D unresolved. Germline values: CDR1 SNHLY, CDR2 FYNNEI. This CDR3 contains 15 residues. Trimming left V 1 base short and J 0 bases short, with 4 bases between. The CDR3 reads CASSEVNSYNSPLHF. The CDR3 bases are TGTGCCAGCAGTGAAGTAAACTCCTATAATTCACCCCTCCACTTT. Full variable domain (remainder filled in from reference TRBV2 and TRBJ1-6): EPEVTQTPSHQVTQMGQEVILRCVPISNHLYFYWYRQILGQKVEFLVSFYNNEISEKSEIFDDQFSVERPDGSNFTLKIRSTKLEDSAMYFCASSEVNSYNSPLHFGNGTRLTVT.

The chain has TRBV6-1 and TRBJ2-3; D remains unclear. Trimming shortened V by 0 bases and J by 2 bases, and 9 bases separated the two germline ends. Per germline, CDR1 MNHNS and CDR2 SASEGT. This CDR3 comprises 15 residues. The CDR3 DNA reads TGTGCCAGCAGTGAAGCGCTGGCGGTCACAGATACGCAGTATTTT. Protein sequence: CASSEALAVTDTQYF.

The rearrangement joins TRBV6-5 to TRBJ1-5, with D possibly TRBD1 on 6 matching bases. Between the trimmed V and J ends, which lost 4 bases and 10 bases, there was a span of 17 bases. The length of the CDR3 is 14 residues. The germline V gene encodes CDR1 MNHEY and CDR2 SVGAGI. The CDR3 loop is CASSLFRGGSPQHF. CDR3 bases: TGTGCCAGCAGTTTGTTCAGGGGCGGATCACCCCAGCATTTT.

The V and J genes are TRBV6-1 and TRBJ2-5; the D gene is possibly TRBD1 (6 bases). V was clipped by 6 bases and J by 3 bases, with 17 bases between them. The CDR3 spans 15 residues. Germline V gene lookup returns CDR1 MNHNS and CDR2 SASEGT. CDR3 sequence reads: CASRSRGYREETQYF. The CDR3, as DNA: TGTGCCAGCAGATCCCGAGGATACAGGGAAGAGACCCAGTACTTC.

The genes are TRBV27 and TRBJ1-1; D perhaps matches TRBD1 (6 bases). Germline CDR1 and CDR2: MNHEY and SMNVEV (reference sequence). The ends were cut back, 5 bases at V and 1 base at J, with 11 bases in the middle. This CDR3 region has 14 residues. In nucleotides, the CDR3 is TGTGCCAGCAGTGTGGGGGGGCCGAACACTGAAGCTTTCTTT. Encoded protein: CASSVGGPNTEAFF.

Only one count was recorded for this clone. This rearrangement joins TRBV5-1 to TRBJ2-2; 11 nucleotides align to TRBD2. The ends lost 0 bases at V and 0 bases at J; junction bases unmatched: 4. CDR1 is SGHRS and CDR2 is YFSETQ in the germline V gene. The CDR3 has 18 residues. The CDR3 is CASSLGGLAVANTGELFF. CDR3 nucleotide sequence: TGCGCCAGCAGCTTGGGGGGACTAGCGGTCGCGAACACCGGGGAGCTGTTTTTT.

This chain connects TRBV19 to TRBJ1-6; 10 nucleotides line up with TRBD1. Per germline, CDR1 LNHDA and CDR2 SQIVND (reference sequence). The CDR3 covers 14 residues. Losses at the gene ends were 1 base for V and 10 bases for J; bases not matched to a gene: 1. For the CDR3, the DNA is TGTGCCAGTAGTATAGGGACAGGGGGATCACCCCTCCACTTT. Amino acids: CASSIGTGGSPLHF.

The CDR3 is CASSPGTAGNTIYF. The CDR3 region has the DNA TGTGCCAGCAGCCCCGGGACAGCTGGAAACACCATATATTTT. This chain joins TRBV11-2 and TRBJ1-3; 7 bases are shared with TRBD1. The CDR3 totals 14 residues. After removal of 5 bases from V and 2 bases from J, the junction contained 3 bases not matched to a gene. Looked up from germline, CDR1 is SGHAT and CDR2 is FQNNGV.

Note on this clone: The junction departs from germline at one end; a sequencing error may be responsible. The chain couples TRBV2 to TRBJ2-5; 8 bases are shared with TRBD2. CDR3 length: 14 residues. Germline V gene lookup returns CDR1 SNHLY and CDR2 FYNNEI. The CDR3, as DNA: TGTGTCAGCAGGGGACGGGGGGGGCTGGAGACCCAGTACTTC. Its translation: CVSRGRGGLETQYF. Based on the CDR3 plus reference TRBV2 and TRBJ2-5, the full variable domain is EPEVTQTPSHQVTQMGQEVILRCVPISNHLYFYWYRQILGQKVEFLVSFYNNEISEKSEIFDDQFSVERPDGSNFTLKIRSTKLEDSAMYFCVSRGRGGLETQYFGPGTRLLVL.

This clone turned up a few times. The chain's CDR3 is CASSYRQGAGYEQYF. In DNA, the CDR3 is TGTGCCAGCAGTTATAGACAGGGGGCGGGTTACGAGCAGTACTTC. This chain connects TRBV6-6 to TRBJ2-7, with TRBD1 identical over 10 bases. After removal of 3 bases from V and 4 bases from J, the junction contained 6 bases not matched to a gene. Germline V gene lookup returns CDR1 MNHNY and CDR2 SVGAGI (reference sequence). This CDR3 has 15 amino acids.

The CDR3 region is CASSQDKRGGRGETQYF. The CDR3 DNA follows: TGTGCCAGCAGCCAAGACAAGCGGGGGGGCCGTGGAGAGACCCAGTACTTC. This chain connects TRBV4-2 to TRBJ2-5; TRBD2 agrees at 10 bases. The junction had 8 bases not matched to a gene; V was cut back by 0 bases and J by 4 bases. The V gene's germline CDR1 is LGHNA and CDR2 YNFKEQ. This CDR3 has 17 amino acids.

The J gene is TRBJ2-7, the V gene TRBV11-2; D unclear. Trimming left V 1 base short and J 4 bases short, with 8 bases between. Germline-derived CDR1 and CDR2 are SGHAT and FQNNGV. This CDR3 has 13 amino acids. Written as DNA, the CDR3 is TGTGCCAGCAGCTTAGCGGTGTCGTACGAGCAGTACTTC. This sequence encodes CASSLAVSYEQYF.

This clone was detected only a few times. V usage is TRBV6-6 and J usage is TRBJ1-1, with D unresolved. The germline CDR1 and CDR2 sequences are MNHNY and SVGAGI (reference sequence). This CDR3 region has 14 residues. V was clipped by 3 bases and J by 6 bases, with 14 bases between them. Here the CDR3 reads CASSYDGRRSEAFF. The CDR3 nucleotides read TGTGCCAGCAGTTATGATGGGCGCCGATCTGAAGCTTTCTTT.

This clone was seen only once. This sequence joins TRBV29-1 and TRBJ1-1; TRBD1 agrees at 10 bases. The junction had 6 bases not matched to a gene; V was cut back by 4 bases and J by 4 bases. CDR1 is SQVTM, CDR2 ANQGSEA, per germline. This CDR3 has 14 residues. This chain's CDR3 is CSVAPGQGFTEAFF. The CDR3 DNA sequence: TGCAGCGTTGCCCCGGGACAGGGGTTCACTGAAGCTTTCTTT.

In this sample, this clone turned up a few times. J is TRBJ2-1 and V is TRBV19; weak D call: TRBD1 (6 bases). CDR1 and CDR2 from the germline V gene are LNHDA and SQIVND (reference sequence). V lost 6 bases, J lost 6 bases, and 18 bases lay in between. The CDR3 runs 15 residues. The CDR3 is CASREDRSSLNEQFF. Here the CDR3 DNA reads TGTGCCAGTAGGGAAGACAGGTCCTCCCTCAATGAGCAGTTCTTC. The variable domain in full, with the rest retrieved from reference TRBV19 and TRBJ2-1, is DGGITQSPKYLFRKEGQNVTLSCEQNLNHDAMYWYRQDPGQGLRLIYYSQIVNDFQKGDIAEGYSVSREKKESFPLTVTSAQKNPTAFYLCASREDRSSLNEQFFGPGTRLTVL.

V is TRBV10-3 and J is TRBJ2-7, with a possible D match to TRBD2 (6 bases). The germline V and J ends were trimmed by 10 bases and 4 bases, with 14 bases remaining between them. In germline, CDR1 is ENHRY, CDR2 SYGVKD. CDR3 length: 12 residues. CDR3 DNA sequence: TGTGCCACCCGACTCAGCGGGTACGAGCAGTACTTC. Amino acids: CATRLSGYEQYF.

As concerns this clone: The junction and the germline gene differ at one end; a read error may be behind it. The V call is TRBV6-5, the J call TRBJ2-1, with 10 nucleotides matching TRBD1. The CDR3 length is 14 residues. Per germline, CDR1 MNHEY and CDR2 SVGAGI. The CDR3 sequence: CASSYEADGTGAVF. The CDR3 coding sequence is TGTGCCAGCAGTTACGAAGCCGATGGGACAGGGGCGGTCTTC.

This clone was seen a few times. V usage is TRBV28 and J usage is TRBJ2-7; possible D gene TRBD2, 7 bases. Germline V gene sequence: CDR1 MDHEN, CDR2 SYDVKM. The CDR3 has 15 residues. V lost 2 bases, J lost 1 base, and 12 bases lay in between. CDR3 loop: CASSLGGAGSYEQYF. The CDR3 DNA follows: TGTGCCAGCAGTTTAGGGGGGGCAGGATCCTACGAGCAGTACTTC.

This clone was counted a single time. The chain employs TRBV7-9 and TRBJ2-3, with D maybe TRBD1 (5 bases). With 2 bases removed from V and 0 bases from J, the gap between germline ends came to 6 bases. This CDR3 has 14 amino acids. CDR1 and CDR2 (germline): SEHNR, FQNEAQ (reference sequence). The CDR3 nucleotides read TGTGCCAGCAGCTTAAGGGGAAGCACAGATACGCAGTATTTT. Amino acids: CASSLRGSTDTQYF. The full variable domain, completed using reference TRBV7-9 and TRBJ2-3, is DTGVSQNPRHKITKRGQNVTFRCDPISEHNRLYWYRQTLGQGPEFLTYFQNEAQLEKSRLLSDRFSAERPKGSFSTLEIQRTEQGDSAMYLCASSLRGSTDTQYFGPGTRLTVL.

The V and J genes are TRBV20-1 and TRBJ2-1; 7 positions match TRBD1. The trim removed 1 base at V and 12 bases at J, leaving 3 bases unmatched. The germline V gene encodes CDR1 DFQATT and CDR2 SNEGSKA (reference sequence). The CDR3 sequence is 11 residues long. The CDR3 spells CSARVPGGQFF. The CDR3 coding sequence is TGCAGTGCTAGAGTCCCAGGGGGGCAGTTCTTC.

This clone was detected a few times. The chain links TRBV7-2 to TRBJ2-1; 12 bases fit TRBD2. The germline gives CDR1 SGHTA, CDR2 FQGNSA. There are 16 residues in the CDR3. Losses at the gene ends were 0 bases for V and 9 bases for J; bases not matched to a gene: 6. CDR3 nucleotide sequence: TGTGCCAGCAGCTTAGCCCTAGCGGGGGGGCGTTCTGAGCAGTTCTTC. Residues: CASSLALAGGRSEQFF.

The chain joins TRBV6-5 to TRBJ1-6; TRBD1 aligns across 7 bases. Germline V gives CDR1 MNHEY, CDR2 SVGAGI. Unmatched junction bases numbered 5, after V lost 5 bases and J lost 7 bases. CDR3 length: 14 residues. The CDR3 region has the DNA TGTGCCAGCAGTCTCACAGGGGACAATTCACCCCTCCACTTT. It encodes CASSLTGDNSPLHF.

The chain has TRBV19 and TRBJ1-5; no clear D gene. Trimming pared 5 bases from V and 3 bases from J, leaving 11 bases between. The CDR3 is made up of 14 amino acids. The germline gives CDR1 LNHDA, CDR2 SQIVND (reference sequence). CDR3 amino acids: CASSWSRDNQPQHF. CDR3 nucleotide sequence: TGTGCCAGTAGTTGGTCTCGGGACAATCAGCCCCAGCATTTT.

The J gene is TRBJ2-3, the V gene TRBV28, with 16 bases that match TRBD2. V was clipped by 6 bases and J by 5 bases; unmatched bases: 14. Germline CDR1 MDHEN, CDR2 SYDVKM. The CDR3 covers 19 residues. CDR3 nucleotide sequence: TGTGCCAGCAGCCCTAGGCCCGGGACTAGCGGGGGGGCCAGAGATACGCAGTATTTT. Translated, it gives CASSPRPGTSGGARDTQYF.

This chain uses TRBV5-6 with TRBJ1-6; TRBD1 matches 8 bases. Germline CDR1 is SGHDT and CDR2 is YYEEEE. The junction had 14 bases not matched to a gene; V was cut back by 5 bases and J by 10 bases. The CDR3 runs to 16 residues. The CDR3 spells CASSSTPTGVRSPLHF. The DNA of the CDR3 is TGTGCCAGCAGTTCCACACCGACAGGGGTGCGCTCACCCCTCCACTTT. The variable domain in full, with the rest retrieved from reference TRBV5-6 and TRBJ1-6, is DAGVTQSPTHLIKTRGQQVTLRCSPKSGHDTVSWYQQALGQGPQFIFQYYEEEERQRGNFPDRFSGHQFPNYSSELNVNALLLGDSALYLCASSSTPTGVRSPLHFGNGTRLTVT.

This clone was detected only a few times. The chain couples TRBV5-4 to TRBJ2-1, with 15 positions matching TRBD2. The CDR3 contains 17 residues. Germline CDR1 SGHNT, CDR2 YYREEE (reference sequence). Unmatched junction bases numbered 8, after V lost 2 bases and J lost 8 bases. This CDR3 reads CASSFRTSGGADDEQFF. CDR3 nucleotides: TGTGCCAGCAGCTTTCGGACTAGCGGGGGGGCTGACGATGAGCAGTTCTTC.

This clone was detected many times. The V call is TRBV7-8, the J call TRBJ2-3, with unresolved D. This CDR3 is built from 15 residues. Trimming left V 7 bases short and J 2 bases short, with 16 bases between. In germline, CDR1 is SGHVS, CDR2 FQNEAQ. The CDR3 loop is CASNPAQPATDTQYF. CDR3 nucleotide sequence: TGTGCCAGCAACCCCGCACAGCCAGCCACAGATACGCAGTATTTT.

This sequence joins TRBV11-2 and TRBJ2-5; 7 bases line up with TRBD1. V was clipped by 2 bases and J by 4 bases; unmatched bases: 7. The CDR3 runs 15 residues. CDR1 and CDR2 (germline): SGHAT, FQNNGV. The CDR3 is CASSLLRGQRETQYF. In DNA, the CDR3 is TGTGCCAGCAGCTTACTAAGGGGGCAAAGAGAGACCCAGTACTTC.

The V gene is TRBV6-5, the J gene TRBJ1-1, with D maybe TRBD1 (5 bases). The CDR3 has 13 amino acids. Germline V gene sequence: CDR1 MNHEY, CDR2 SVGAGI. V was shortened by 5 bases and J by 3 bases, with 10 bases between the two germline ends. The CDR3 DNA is TGTGCCAGCAGTGAAGCGGGACACACTGAAGCTTTCTTT. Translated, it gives CASSEAGHTEAFF.

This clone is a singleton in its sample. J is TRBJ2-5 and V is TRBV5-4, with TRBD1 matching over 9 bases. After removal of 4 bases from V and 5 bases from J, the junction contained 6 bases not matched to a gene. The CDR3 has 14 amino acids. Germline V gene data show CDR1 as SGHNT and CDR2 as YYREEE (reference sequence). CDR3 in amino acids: CASSQKTGGETQYF. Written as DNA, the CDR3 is TGTGCCAGCAGCCAAAAGACAGGGGGTGAGACCCAGTACTTC. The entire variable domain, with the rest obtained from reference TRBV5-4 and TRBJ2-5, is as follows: ETGVTQSPTHLIKTRGQQVTLRCSSQSGHNTVSWYQQALGQGPQFIFQYYREEENGRGNFPPRFSGLQFPNYSSELNVNALELDDSALYLCASSQKTGGETQYFGPGTRLLVL.